This TCR beta chain was identified during a study of identical twins. Of note for this clonotype: Its antigen is unidentified.

TCRdb re-derived calls from the 5' RACE reads in MiXCR, one entry per CDR3 protein. This table holds 500,000 or so distinct CDR3 sequences, around 15% found once. The CDR3 sequence is 13 residues long. The ends lost 5 bases at V and 14 bases at J; junction bases unmatched: 13. Germline-derived CDR1 and CDR2 are LGHDT and YNNKEL (reference sequence). Study-level findings and limits: The study found weaker excess twin sharing in beta out-of-frame sequences. Excess low generation probability was seen in twin-shared out-of-frame alpha sequences. Memory repertoires showed no such pattern, whereas abundant cord blood beta clonotypes carried fewer insertions.

The same specimen was also included in a second study, on yellow fever vaccine responses in identical twins.

The chain joins TRBV3-1 to TRBJ1-2; 8 nucleotides match TRBD1. This TCR came from a woman aged 18-35 years in good health. The sequenced sample was CD4+ T cells sorted from blood. In nucleotides, the CDR3 is TGTGCCAGCAGCAGCGGACAGGGCTTGTTACGGACCTTC. This sequence encodes CASSSGQGLLRTF.